Presented here are 6 T cell receptor beta chains from one specimen sequenced in a study of CD8 T cells in Susac syndrome. Reverse transcription used 0.5 to 1 ug RNA and random hexamers. TCRdb fed the immunoSEQ multiplex PCR reads into MiXCR, producing one record per CDR3 protein. Of 200,000 to 300,000 distinct CDR3 sequences in the sample, 80% to 95% were seen once. The sample comprised CD4+ T cells from PBMCs. The receptors come from a human donor with multiple sclerosis.

The gene calls are TRBV3-1 and TRBJ2-3; D is uncertain. The CDR3 contains 13 residues. Germline CDR1 and CDR2: LGHDT and YNNKEL (reference sequence). V lost 0 bases to trimming and J lost 11 bases, with 12 bases between them. CDR3 sequence (DNA): TGTGCCAGCAGCCAAGAACGCCTTTTCGAGCAGTATTTT. Its translation: CASSQERLFEQYF.

The gene calls are TRBV14 and TRBJ2-5; D is possibly TRBD1 or TRBD2 (5 bases each). Germline V CDR1 and CDR2: SGHDN, FVKESK. V gave up 4 bases and J gave up 7 bases, with 16 bases separating them. This CDR3 has 14 amino acids. The DNA of the CDR3 is TGTGCCAGCAGCCTCCCGGGTCCTGGGGGGACCCAGTACTTC. Translation: CASSLPGPGGTQYF.

The gene calls are TRBV20-1 and TRBJ1-6, with D maybe TRBD1 (6 bases). The V end lost 1 base, the J end lost 10 bases, and 23 bases lay between the germline ends. The CDR3 covers 17 residues. The germline V gene has CDR1 DFQATT and CDR2 SNEGSKA (reference sequence). For the CDR3, the DNA is TGCAGTGCTAGAGCAACTCTACAGGGCCGCCATGGCTCACCCCTCCACTTT. Translated, it gives CSARATLQGRHGSPLHF.

This clonotype has only one observation. The CDR3 loop reads CASSLEGSNEQFF. In nucleotides, the CDR3 is TGTGCCAGCAGTTTAGAGGGGAGTAATGAGCAGTTCTTC. This chain joins TRBV12-3 or TRBV12-4 and TRBJ2-1; either TRBD1 or TRBD2 may fit D (5 bases each). CDR3 length: 13 residues. Trimming shortened V by 1 base and J by 7 bases, and 8 bases separated the two germline ends.

J is TRBJ2-7 and V is TRBV28, with 10 bases fitting TRBD2. The CDR3 runs to 14 residues. The V segment lost 6 bases and the J segment 7 bases; nucleotides outside the gene matches: 9. Germline V gene data show CDR1 as MDHEN and CDR2 as SYDVKM. CDR3: CASRGRLAGWEQYV. In DNA form, the CDR3 reads TGTGCCAGCAGGGGCCGACTAGCGGGTTGGGAGCAGTACGTC.

This clonotype is a singleton in its sample. The chain uses TRBV28 and TRBJ2-4, with D possibly being TRBD1 (6 bases). CDR1 MDHEN and CDR2 SYDVKM come from the germline V gene. There are 15 residues in the CDR3. Trimming removed 5 bases at V and 0 bases at J, with 11 bases between. CDR3 sequence: CASSNTGLAKNIQYF. CDR3 DNA: TGTGCCAGCAGTAATACAGGGCTAGCCAAAAACATTCAGTACTTC.